These 21 T cell receptor beta chains were all obtained from the same sample, sequenced in a study of T cells in Graves' hyperthyroidism and ophthalmopathy. Amplified TCR beta CDR3 regions derived from RNA transcripts. The study used the HTBI primer set for a first-round RT-PCR of the TCR CDR3. In TCRdb, the multiplex PCR reads were re-called with MiXCR into one record per CDR3 protein. Of 500,000 to 700,000 distinct CDR3 sequences in the sample, over 15% were seen once. The sequenced material came from blood. Receptors originate from a woman between 18 and 30 years old with Graves' hyperthyroidism.

This chain links TRBV10-3 with TRBJ2-7; 7 bases align to TRBD2. This CDR3 comprises 17 residues. Losses at the gene ends were 3 bases for V and 0 bases for J; bases not matched to a gene: 11. Germline CDR1 and CDR2: ENHRY and SYGVKD. As DNA, the CDR3 is TGTGCCATCAGTGACTTTCGGGAGCGGGGCGACTCCTACGAGCAGTACTTC. It is translated as CAISDFRERGDSYEQYF.

The rearrangement uses TRBV3-1 and TRBJ2-2; 7 positions agree with TRBD2. Germline assignment: CDR1 LGHDT and CDR2 YNNKEL (reference sequence). This CDR3 is built from 15 residues. V was pared by 4 bases and J by 4 bases, with 6 bases of the junction left unmatched. The CDR3 spells CASSRRLAGTGELFF. DNA of the CDR3: TGTGCCAGCAGCCGACGACTAGCAGGCACCGGGGAGCTGTTTTTT.

Details on this clonotype: Given a much more abundant clone one base away, this may be a read error. V and J are TRBV12-3 or TRBV12-4 and TRBJ2-1; maybe TRBD1 (5 bases). The DNA end favors TRBJ2-7, so the J call may be wrong. The CDR3 spans 15 residues. CDR3 sequence (DNA): TGTGCCAGCAGCACCCCCCAGGGAACCTACAATGAGCAGTACTTC. Translation gives CASSTPQGTYNEQYF.

This clonotype was picked up many times. At one of its ends the junction is not consistent with the germline gene, which may arise from a read error. The chain is built from TRBV7-7 and TRBJ2-3; 7 bases line up with TRBD2. This CDR3 is 15 amino acids long. Germline CDR1 and CDR2: SSHAT and FNYEAQ (reference sequence). In nucleotides, the CDR3 is TGTGCTAGCAGCTTCGGCAGGGAGGGAACAGATACGCAGTATTTT. Protein: CASSFGREGTDTQYF.

Details on this clonotype: Possible read error: a much larger clone is one base away. The chain uses TRBV3-1 and TRBJ2-7; 7 nucleotides align to TRBD1. V lost 6 bases and J lost 5; bases outside the gene matches: 10. This CDR3 contains 14 residues. Germline CDR1 and CDR2: LGHDT and YNNKEL (reference sequence). CDR3 bases: TGTGCCAGCAGGCACGGTCAGGGGGTCAACGAGCAGTACTTC. This encodes CASRHGQGVNEQYF.

This clonotype showed up many times. The rearrangement joins TRBV5-1 to TRBJ2-5; no definite D call. Deletions cut 0 bases from V and 7 bases from J, with 13 bases between. CDR3 size: 14 residues. Germline lookup yields CDR1 SGHRS and CDR2 YFSETQ. The CDR3 is CASSLALDGGTQYF. The CDR3 bases are TGCGCCAGCAGCTTGGCCCTGGACGGTGGGACCCAGTACTTC. The full variable domain, with the rest looked up from reference TRBV5-1 and TRBJ2-5, is KAGVTQTPRYLIKTRGQQVTLSCSPISGHRSVSWYQQTPGQGLQFLFEYFSETQRNKGNFPGRFSGRQFSNSRSEMNVSTLELGDSALYLCASSLALDGGTQYFGPGTRLLVL.

The table lists this clonotype with many counts. The rearrangement links TRBV13 to TRBJ1-1; D gene unclear. Per the germline V gene, CDR1 is PRHDT and CDR2 is FYEKMQ (reference sequence). The CDR3 length is 14 residues. The germline V and J ends were trimmed by 5 bases and 0 bases, with 10 bases remaining between them. CDR3 sequence: CASSPGSLNTEAFF. The CDR3 DNA reads as TGTGCCAGCAGCCCCGGATCCTTGAACACTGAAGCTTTCTTT.

This chain uses TRBV15 with TRBJ2-7, with 11 bases identical to TRBD1. Germline assignment: CDR1 LNHNV and CDR2 YYDKDF (reference sequence). V was clipped by 3 bases and J by 3 bases; unmatched bases: 4. CDR3 length: 15 residues. The CDR3 region has the DNA TGTGCCACCAGCAGTCCGGGACAGGGGGTCTACGAGCAGTACTTC. Protein product: CATSSPGQGVYEQYF.

This sequence joins TRBV2 and TRBJ1-6, with no clear D. The CDR3 totals 13 residues. Germline CDR1 is SNHLY and CDR2 is FYNNEI. The ends were cut back, 8 bases at V and 7 bases at J, with 12 bases in the middle. The CDR3 sequence: CASSGPANSPLHF. Written as DNA, the CDR3 is TGTGCCAGCTCAGGACCGGCGAATTCACCCCTCCACTTT.

This clonotype was counted many times. The chain joins TRBV20-1 to TRBJ2-5, with 8 bases identical to TRBD1. Unmatched junction bases numbered 8, after V lost 2 bases and J lost 9 bases. The length of the CDR3 is 13 residues. CDR1 and CDR2 from the germline V gene are DFQATT and SNEGSKA (reference sequence). The CDR3 protein is CSARSGQGRPQYF. Here the CDR3 DNA reads TGCAGTGCTAGATCCGGACAGGGAAGGCCCCAGTACTTC.

This clonotype showed up just a few times. This rearrangement joins TRBV27 to TRBJ1-1; 7 bases are a match to TRBD1. The CDR3 spans 18 residues. The germline gives CDR1 MNHEY, CDR2 SMNVEV (reference sequence). V lost 6 bases to trimming and J lost 0 bases; unmatched junction nucleotides: 16. The CDR3 nucleotides are TGTGCCAGCAGCCCTTTAGTGGGACAGCAAATTATGAACACTGAAGCTTTCTTT. Its translation is CASSPLVGQQIMNTEAFF.

The sample holds many counts of this clonotype. This sequence joins TRBV20-1 and TRBJ2-2; TRBD2 matches at 10 bases. The trim removed 3 bases at V and 0 bases at J, leaving 7 bases unmatched. Germline values: CDR1 DFQATT, CDR2 SNEGSKA (reference sequence). The CDR3 loop spans 17 amino acids. The chain's CDR3 is CSASPVLAGSNTGELFF. CDR3 coding DNA: TGCAGTGCTAGTCCGGTACTAGCGGGGTCGAACACCGGGGAGCTGTTTTTT.

In its sample, this clonotype was seen many times. V and J are TRBV20-1 and TRBJ2-1; 11 nucleotides align to TRBD2. The CDR3 covers 14 residues. The trim removed 4 bases at V and 8 bases at J, leaving 7 bases unmatched. Germline V gene sequence: CDR1 DFQATT, CDR2 SNEGSKA (reference sequence). CDR3 in DNA: TGCAGTGCTACCACTAGCGGGGGAGGAGATGAGCAGTTCTTC. Its translation is CSATTSGGGDEQFF.

J is TRBJ2-6 and V is TRBV12-3 or TRBV12-4, with 8 positions matching TRBD1. The CDR3 runs 18 residues. The V segment lost 7 bases and the J segment 0 bases; nucleotides outside the gene matches: 11. CDR3 sequence reads: CASTARQGFGSGANVLTF. The CDR3 DNA is TGTGCCAGCACCGCCCGACAGGGGTTTGGCTCTGGGGCCAACGTCCTGACTTTC.

This sequence joins TRBV18 and TRBJ1-2, with D possibly TRBD1 on 6 matching bases. Looked up from germline, CDR1 is KGHSH and CDR2 is LQKENI. The CDR3 runs to 15 residues. V dropped 3 bases and J dropped 1 base, with 12 bases sitting between them. The CDR3, as DNA: TGTGCCAGCTCACCGAGCCGGGGGCTTAACTATGGCTACACCTTC. It is translated as CASSPSRGLNYGYTF.

Ten or more counts support this clonotype. The J gene is TRBJ2-5, the V gene TRBV28; 12 nucleotides agree with TRBD2. This CDR3 spans 15 amino acids. Germline values: CDR1 MDHEN, CDR2 SYDVKM. Unmatched junction bases numbered 7, after V lost 6 bases and J lost 5 bases. The CDR3 reads CASSTSGGSGETQYF. The CDR3 nucleotides are TGTGCCAGCAGCACTAGCGGGGGGAGTGGGGAGACCCAGTACTTC.

This chain joins TRBV27 and TRBJ2-7; 7 nucleotides align to TRBD1. The V gene's germline CDR1 is MNHEY and CDR2 SMNVEV (reference sequence). J lost 7 bases, V lost 3 bases, and 6 bases had no gene match. The CDR3 spans 13 residues. This CDR3 is CASSFEGAREQYF. DNA for the CDR3: TGTGCCAGCAGTTTTGAGGGGGCGCGGGAGCAGTACTTC.

This clonotype was observed a few times. The chain has TRBV25-1 and TRBJ2-7, with D perhaps being TRBD1 or TRBD2 (5 bases each). Trimming shortened V by 0 bases and J by 5 bases, and 14 bases separated the two germline ends. Germline V lookup: CDR1 MGHDK, CDR2 SYGVNS. CDR3 length: 15 amino acids. CDR3 sequence (DNA): TGTGCCAGCAGTGAATATCTCGGGGCCTTGGACGAGCAGTACTTC. As protein: CASSEYLGALDEQYF.

This clonotype was seen at least ten times. This chain uses TRBV20-1 with TRBJ2-7; 8 nucleotides align to TRBD2. CDR1 is DFQATT and CDR2 is SNEGSKA in the germline V gene (reference sequence). The V gene end was trimmed by 6 bases and the J gene end by 1 base; junction bases not matched to a gene: 14. There are 16 residues in the CDR3. The CDR3 DNA is TGCAGTGCCATTCCGGGCTCCGGGACTAGTTCCTACGAGCAGTACTTC. Translated, it gives CSAIPGSGTSSYEQYF.

This clonotype was seen more than once but under ten times. The rearrangement joins TRBV12-3 or TRBV12-4 to TRBJ1-6, with 8 bases lining up with TRBD1. The CDR3 has 14 residues. J was trimmed by 8 bases and V by 6 bases; bases with no gene match: 6. CDR3 loop: CASRTGTGYSPLHF. The CDR3 nucleotides are TGTGCCAGCAGGACCGGGACAGGCTATTCACCCCTCCACTTT.

The rearrangement joins TRBV5-4 to TRBJ2-1, with 8 positions matching TRBD2. In germline, CDR1 is SGHNT, CDR2 YYREEE (reference sequence). Trimming cost V 0 bases and J 8 bases; bases outside gene matches: 4. The CDR3 contains 14 residues. CDR3 region: CASSLVGRAYEQFF. Here the CDR3 DNA reads TGTGCCAGCAGCTTGGTCGGGAGGGCTTATGAGCAGTTCTTC.